This TCR beta chain was sequenced in a study of cytomegalovirus exposure and HLA in healthy donors. Broader study findings: From TCR beta sequences, most subjects' HLA-A and HLA-B alleles were reportedly predicted accurately. Many donors carried some public TCRs, although rarity characterized most TCR sequences. A later analysis linked a missense DCLRE1C variant to TCR beta V- and J-gene trimming. Researchers counted around 180 TCR beta chains as cytomegalovirus-associated.

Trimming stripped 7 bases from V and 0 bases from J, with 13 bases between. This CDR3 is 15 amino acids long. Germline V gene lookup returns CDR1 WNHNN and CDR2 SYGVQD (reference sequence). As regards this clone: What it binds is unknown.

Primers for the PCR totalled 60 Vbeta and 13 Jbeta. The protocol was immunoSEQ multiplex PCR, while the TCRdb copy is restricted to in-frame clones and leaves out a portion. The table includes roughly 100,000 clones, around 67% detected once. Sequencing was carried out using PBMCs. The chain has TRBV10-1 and TRBJ1-5, with D uncertain. This receptor was identified in a woman in her forties or fifties in good health and CMV-seronegative. CDR3 residues: CASTEAGNSNQPQHF. CDR3 nucleotide sequence: TGCGCCAGCACTGAAGCCGGTAATAGCAATCAGCCCCAGCATTTT.